The clone carrying this TCR beta chain was detected only a few times. The sample originates from a study of T cell changes during pregnancy in multiple sclerosis. The germline V gene has CDR1 SGDLS and CDR2 YYNGEE. The J segment lost 6 bases and the V segment lost 8 bases, leaving 11 bases of the junction unmatched. The CDR3 covers 15 residues. Profiling relied on immunoSEQ multiplex PCR, and the TCRdb table lists in-frame clones only, not all of them. The repertoire holds approximately 50,000 clones, with roughly 93% as singletons. The TCR originated in a female donor with multiple sclerosis, enrolled in a pregnancy study. The rearrangement links TRBV9 to TRBJ1-2, with 12 bases that match TRBD1. The sequences come from peripheral blood, collected in the second trimester of pregnancy. This chain's CDR3 is CASSRDRGRENGYTF. Here the CDR3 DNA reads TGTGCCAGTTCCCGGGACAGGGGGCGCGAGAATGGCTACACCTTC.